What follows describes a single T cell receptor (beta chain). Original methodology: Reference gene primer amplification yielded estimated nucleated cell counts. Method: immunoSEQ multiplex PCR; TCRdb's copy keeps in-frame clones and lacks some. V, J and clone size are those of that table, while D and trimming were read from the DNA. In the table there are roughly 100,000 clones, roughly 79% of which are singletons. V lost 4 bases and J lost 3; bases outside the gene matches: 5. The germline CDR1 and CDR2 sequences are SGHRS and YFSETQ. The length of the CDR3 is 14 residues. These data belong to a study of blood T cell repertoires in COVID-19. In the study overall: There were acute and convalescent COVID-19 samples, and they came from the United States, Italy and Spain. PBMCs, B-cell-depleted T cells, or T cells provided the cDNA or gDNA that made up the material.

Sequencing was done on a sample of peripheral blood. The V and J genes are TRBV5-1 and TRBJ1-1; TRBD1 aligns across 8 bases. This clonotype was sampled from an elderly man with acute or convalescent COVID-19. CDR3 coding DNA: TGCGCCAGCAGCCTAACAGGGGGAGACACTGAAGCTTTCTTT. Amino acids: CASSLTGGDTEAFF.